The 3 T cell receptor beta chains presented below share a single source sample, sequenced in a study of CD8 T cells in ankylosing spondylitis. TCRdb processed the 5' RACE reads anew with MiXCR; each CDR3 protein has one entry. The sample lists about 150,000 distinct CDR3 sequences, approximately 32% occurring once. What was sequenced was synovial fluid, either unsorted or a sorted T cell fraction (not recorded which). These receptors came from a male donor with ankylosing spondylitis.

The rearrangement uses TRBV7-3 and TRBJ1-2, with 7 nucleotides matching TRBD1. CDR3 length: 14 amino acids. V shed 5 bases and J 7 bases; nucleotides not matched to a gene: 10. CDR1 and CDR2 (germline): SGHTA, FQGTGA. CDR3 loop: CASSLETGNAGYTF. The CDR3 coding sequence is TGTGCCAGCAGCCTTGAGACAGGGAACGCTGGCTACACCTTC.

The chain joins TRBV20-1 to TRBJ2-1; D gene ambiguous. CDR1 DFQATT and CDR2 SNEGSKA come from the germline V gene (reference sequence). Trimming pared 3 bases from V and 4 bases from J, leaving 7 bases between. The CDR3 consists of 12 residues. The CDR3 region is CSASTDYNEQFF. The CDR3 DNA sequence: TGCAGTGCTAGTACGGATTACAATGAGCAGTTCTTC.

This clonotype appeared many times. This chain links TRBV3-1 with TRBJ1-1; D unresolved. Germline values: CDR1 LGHDT, CDR2 YNNKEL (reference sequence). CDR3 length equals 13 residues. V dropped 5 bases and J dropped 4 bases, with 11 bases sitting between them. DNA for the CDR3: TGTGCCAGCAGCTCAAAAACCGGCACTGAAGCTTTCTTT. Translation gives CASSSKTGTEAFF.